This TCR beta chain was sequenced for a study of cytomegalovirus exposure and HLA in healthy donors. This PCR relied on a set of 60 Vbeta primers and 13 Jbeta primers. Here immunoSEQ multiplex PCR was the method, and the copy in TCRdb shows in-frame clones only, minus some. The repertoire holds roughly 77,000 clones, with roughly 9.1% as singletons. This clone was observed a handful of times. The CDR3 consists of 14 residues. Trimming stripped 0 bases from V and 8 bases from J, with 13 bases between. Germline V lookup: CDR1 SGHVS, CDR2 FNYEAQ. The specimen sequenced was PBMCs. V and J are TRBV7-6 and TRBJ1-2, with D perhaps TRBD1 (6 bases). This clonotype was obtained from a man aged 55 to 70 in good health and CMV-seropositive. CDR3 sequence: CASSLAGGLEGYTF. In DNA, the CDR3 is TGTGCCAGCAGCTTAGCAGGGGGTCTCGAGGGCTACACCTTC.